This is a list of T cell receptor beta chains from one sample in a study of CD8+ T cells in alopecia areata. TCRdb keeps only in-frame clones here, not all; method: immunoSEQ multiplex PCR. The table shows some 130,000 clones, with about 50% occurring only once. Sample: CD4+ T cells sorted from blood, taken at week 4, from a patient treated with tofacitinib. These receptors all come from a human donor with alopecia areata. Both conserved end residues are part of each CDR3. The order of the fields is D gene, J gene, V gene, clone size, CDR3 protein, CDR3 DNA. D genes are given only for firm matches. The size entry is marked missing in some rows and otherwise reads once, few, many or a size class.

. TRBJ2-3 TRBV7-9 . CASSLVGQGTADTQYF TGTGCCAGCAGCTTAGTTGGCCAGGGTACCGCAGATACGCAGTATTTT
. TRBJ1-4 TRBV9 few CASSTGQSNEKLFF TGTGCCAGCAGTACAGGGCAAAGTAATGAAAAACTGTTTTTT
. TRBJ2-3 TRBV29-1 . CSVRDTMHLAQYF TGCAGCGTGAGGGATACCATGCACCTGGCGCAGTATTTT
. TRBJ2-7 TRBV11-2 . CASSSNRDHYEQYF TGTGCCAGCAGCTCCAACCGGGACCACTACGAGCAGTACTTC
. TRBJ2-5 TRBV5-6 once CASSRLGQETQYF TGTGCCAGCAGTAGACTGGGACAAGAGACCCAGTACTTC
. TRBJ2-2 TRBV29-1 . CSVEGLARNTGELFF TGCAGCGTTGAAGGGCTAGCGAGGAACACCGGGGAGCTGTTTTTT
. TRBJ1-1 TRBV29-1 few CSVPVLGGWGNTEAFF TGCAGCGTCCCAGTTCTAGGGGGATGGGGGAACACTGAAGCTTTCTTT
TRBD1 TRBJ1-1 TRBV15 . CATSSSPGQVLMNTEAFF TGTGCCACTTCCTCCTCTCCGGGACAGGTGCTCATGAACACTGAAGCTTTCTTT
. TRBJ2-5 TRBV4-2 many CASSQDGGGDSRLYF TGTGCCAGCAGCCAAGATGGAGGGGGTGACTCCCGGCTGTACTTC
. TRBJ2-1 TRBV9 . CASSGGLRSYNEQFF TGTGCCAGCAGCGGGGGGCTTCGCTCCTACAATGAGCAGTTCTTC
. TRBJ2-7 TRBV11-2 . CASSAGSRRELSYEQYF TGTGCCAGCAGCGCCGGCTCTAGGAGAGAATTATCATACGAGCAGTACTTC
. TRBJ2-6 TRBV6-6 . CASGRDLSSGANVLTF TGTGCCAGCGGCAGGGACCTTTCCTCTGGGGCCAACGTCCTGACTTTC
TRBD1 TRBJ1-5 TRBV29-1 . CSVMGQGLNQPQHF TGCAGCGTTATGGGACAGGGACTAAATCAGCCCCAGCATTTT
TRBD1 TRBJ1-5 TRBV7-2 . CASRYDRDQPQHF TGTGCCAGCAGATATGACAGGGATCAGCCCCAGCATTTT
. TRBJ2-3 TRBV6-5 . CASSYSTLGSTDTQYF TGTGCCAGCAGTTACTCGACCCTAGGGAGTACAGATACGCAGTATTTT
TRBD1 TRBJ2-4 TRBV9 many CASSARDREVAKNIQYF TGTGCCAGCAGCGCCCGGGACAGGGAAGTGGCCAAAAACATTCAGTACTTC
TRBD2 TRBJ2-3 TRBV6-1 . CASSELAGGPDTQYF TGTGCCAGCAGTGAATTAGCGGGGGGGCCAGATACGCAGTATTTT
. TRBJ2-7 TRBV29-1 . CSASRLGDEQYF TGCAGCGCCTCAAGGTTGGGGGACGAGCAGTACTTC
TRBD2 TRBJ2-7 TRBV27 . CASSLELAGVTEQYF TGTGCCAGCAGTTTAGAGCTAGCGGGAGTCACCGAGCAGTACTTC
TRBD1 TRBJ1-4 TRBV25-1 . CASSPRQGGGEKLFF TGTGCCAGCAGTCCGAGGCAGGGGGGAGGTGAAAAACTGTTTTTT
. TRBJ2-6 TRBV6-5 . CASSYRQSGANVLTF TGTGCCAGCAGTTACCGACAGTCTGGGGCCAACGTCCTGACTTTC
TRBD1 TRBJ1-1 TRBV19 . CASENRDRRGAEAFF TGTGCCAGTGAGAACCGGGACAGGCGGGGAGCTGAAGCTTTCTTT
. TRBJ2-7 TRBV11-2 . CASSLDQSYEQYF TGTGCCAGCAGCCTCGATCAGTCCTACGAGCAGTACTTC
. TRBJ2-2 TRBV5-1 many CASSLDRTATGELFF TGCGCCAGCAGCTTGGACAGGACGGCCACCGGGGAGCTGTTTTTT
. TRBJ2-3 TRBV15 few CATSGGNRGAADTQYF TGTGCCACCAGCGGGGGGAACAGGGGCGCCGCAGATACGCAGTATTTT
. TRBJ1-1 TRBV7-9 few CASSLNRVNTEAFF TGTGCCAGCAGCTTAAACAGGGTGAACACTGAAGCTTTCTTT
TRBD1 TRBJ1-4 TRBV29-1 . CSVVPGQGNEKLFF TGCAGCGTTGTCCCGGGACAGGGTAATGAAAAACTGTTTTTT
. TRBJ2-2 TRBV27 . CASSLWGTGLNTGELFF TGTGCCAGCAGTTTATGGGGGACGGGCCTTAACACCGGGGAGCTGTTTTTT
TRBD2 TRBJ2-1 TRBV9 . CASSVGKTSDNEQFF TGTGCCAGCAGCGTTGGGAAGACTAGCGACAATGAGCAGTTCTTC
TRBD2 TRBJ2-1 TRBV11-2 . CASSFRKLAGENEQFF TGTGCCAGCAGCTTTCGAAAACTAGCGGGAGAGAATGAGCAGTTCTTC
. TRBJ1-4 TRBV18 few CASSPVPSANEKLFF TGTGCCAGCTCACCCGTTCCCAGCGCCAATGAAAAACTGTTTTTT